This T cell receptor (beta chain) was sequenced for a study of shared clonotypes between healthy human individuals. In the case of this clone: Its antigen remains unidentified.

Original data processing: Filtering differed, since immunoSEQ gave only junction sequences and no quality scores. Produced via immunoSEQ multiplex PCR; TCRdb's table is partial and in-frame only. The DNA was the basis for D and trimming; V, J and clone size are from that table. Among around 550,000 clones listed, around 96% were seen once. Points from the study as a whole: Clonotype sharing across several donors was observed for about 5.5% of naive CD4 clonotypes. The four-donor shared clonotypes exceeded non-shared clonotypes in generation probability, with non-shared ones scoring lower.

Sample: naive CD4+ T cells sorted from blood. Subset of the sample: CD45RA+ positively selected. This TCR derives from a woman younger than 45 in good health.

This CDR3 is CASSHLGQGARSPLHF. CDR3 coding DNA: TGCGCCAGCAGCCACCTCGGACAGGGGGCGAGGTCACCCCTCCACTTT. The rearrangement uses TRBV4-1 and TRBJ1-6, with TRBD1 identical over 11 bases. CDR1 MGHRA and CDR2 YSYEKL come from the germline V gene. The V gene end was trimmed by 3 bases and the J gene end by 10 bases; junction bases not matched to a gene: 8. The CDR3 has 16 residues.